These T cell receptor beta chains were read from a single sample in a study of blood T cell repertoires in COVID-19. Sequenced by immunoSEQ multiplex PCR; TCRdb stores in-frame clones only, minus some. Among fewer than 500,000 clones listed, more than 80% were seen once. The sample taken for sequencing was peripheral blood. These receptors all come from a woman aged 25 to 39 with active or convalescent COVID-19. CDR3s include the opening cysteine and the closing phenylalanine or tryptophan. Fields, in order: clone size, V gene, J gene, D gene, CDR3 DNA, CDR3 protein. The D gene is left open where the match is weak. Clone size is stated in some rows and not others, as once, few, many or a class when expanded.

abundance: .; v_gene: TRBV25-1; j_gene: TRBJ1-3; d_gene: .; CDR3nt: TGTGCCAGCACTCAGGCCGGTGGAAACACCATATATTTT; CDR3aa: CASTQAGGNTIYF
abundance: .; v_gene: TRBV28; j_gene: TRBJ1-1; d_gene: .; CDR3nt: TGTGCCAGCAGTTTAATGTGGGGCGAAGCTTTCTTT; CDR3aa: CASSLMWGEAFF
abundance: .; v_gene: TRBV5-1; j_gene: TRBJ2-1; d_gene: .; CDR3nt: TGCGCCAGCAGCTTGGAGGGGTACCATGAGCAGTTCTTC; CDR3aa: CASSLEGYHEQFF
abundance: .; v_gene: TRBV27; j_gene: TRBJ1-2; d_gene: .; CDR3nt: TGTGCCAGCAGGGGATTGGGAGGGAACGGCTACACCTTC; CDR3aa: CASRGLGGNGYTF
abundance: .; v_gene: TRBV24-1; j_gene: TRBJ2-2; d_gene: TRBD1; CDR3nt: TGTGCCACCAGTGACCCAAGCCACAGGGGCGGGCGCACCGGGGAGCTGTTTTTT; CDR3aa: CATSDPSHRGGRTGELFF
abundance: .; v_gene: TRBV3-1/TRBV3-2; j_gene: TRBJ2-1; d_gene: .; CDR3nt: TGTGCCAGCAGCCAGACGGCACATGGGGCCAATGAGCAGTTCTTC; CDR3aa: CASSQTAHGANEQFF
abundance: few; v_gene: TRBV10-1; j_gene: TRBJ2-7; d_gene: TRBD1; CDR3nt: TGCGCCAGCAGTGATCCTGGGACAGGGGACTTGGAGCAGTACTTC; CDR3aa: CASSDPGTGDLEQYF
abundance: .; v_gene: TRBV15; j_gene: TRBJ2-1; d_gene: TRBD2; CDR3nt: TGTGCCACCAGCGCTAGCGGGCTCAACTACAATGAGCAGTTCTTC; CDR3aa: CATSASGLNYNEQFF
abundance: few; v_gene: TRBV19; j_gene: TRBJ2-2; d_gene: TRBD2; CDR3nt: TGTGCCAGTAGTATGGGGACTACTCTCCCGTCCGGGGAGCTGTTTTTT; CDR3aa: CASSMGTTLPSGELFF
abundance: .; v_gene: TRBV6-5; j_gene: TRBJ1-5; d_gene: .; CDR3nt: TGTGCCAGCAGCATCAGCCAGGGGAATCAGCCCCAGCATTTT; CDR3aa: CASSISQGNQPQHF
abundance: .; v_gene: TRBV2; j_gene: TRBJ1-1; d_gene: .; CDR3nt: TGTGGTACTCTAAGTTACGCTGAAGCTTTCTTT; CDR3aa: CGTLSYAEAFF
abundance: .; v_gene: TRBV19; j_gene: TRBJ1-2; d_gene: TRBD1; CDR3nt: TGTGCCAGTAGTCCACAGGGGAGGAACTATGGCTACACCTTC; CDR3aa: CASSPQGRNYGYTF
abundance: .; v_gene: TRBV10-3; j_gene: TRBJ1-1; d_gene: TRBD1; CDR3nt: TGTGCCATCAGCGGGACAGGGTCGAGGACTGAAGCTTTCTTT; CDR3aa: CAISGTGSRTEAFF
abundance: .; v_gene: TRBV24-1; j_gene: TRBJ2-2; d_gene: .; CDR3nt: TGTGCCACCAGTGCAGGGCCCCCTCCCGGGGAGCTGTTTTTT; CDR3aa: CATSAGPPPGELFF
abundance: once; v_gene: TRBV4-1; j_gene: TRBJ1-5; d_gene: .; CDR3nt: TGCGCCAGCAGCCAAGTTCCCGGAGTCAATCAGCCCCAGCATTTT; CDR3aa: CASSQVPGVNQPQHF
abundance: .; v_gene: TRBV7-9; j_gene: TRBJ1-2; d_gene: TRBD1; CDR3nt: TGTGCCAGCAGCACAGGGGTCTATGGCTACACCTTC; CDR3aa: CASSTGVYGYTF
abundance: .; v_gene: TRBV19; j_gene: TRBJ1-3; d_gene: .; CDR3nt: TGTGCCAGTAACGCCGGGGGAAACACCATATATTTT; CDR3aa: CASNAGGNTIYF
abundance: .; v_gene: TRBV2; j_gene: TRBJ1-1; d_gene: .; CDR3nt: TGTGCCAGCGGTCGCAGGGAGAACACTGAAGCTTTCTTT; CDR3aa: CASGRRENTEAFF
abundance: .; v_gene: TRBV18; j_gene: TRBJ2-3; d_gene: TRBD2; CDR3nt: TGTGCCAGCTCGCCGGGACTAGCGGGACCTGATACGCAGTATTTT; CDR3aa: CASSPGLAGPDTQYF
abundance: .; v_gene: TRBV19; j_gene: TRBJ1-1; d_gene: .; CDR3nt: TGTGCCAGTAGTATATATTCAGGGGTGAACACTGAAGCTTTCTTT; CDR3aa: CASSIYSGVNTEAFF
abundance: .; v_gene: TRBV12-3/TRBV12-4; j_gene: TRBJ1-1; d_gene: .; CDR3nt: TGTGCCAGCACCCCGGATTCTGGGCTGGCTTTCTTT; CDR3aa: CASTPDSGLAFF
abundance: .; v_gene: TRBV10-3; j_gene: TRBJ1-6; d_gene: TRBD1; CDR3nt: TGTGCCATCAGTGAGTCGACAGGGTTCAATTCACCCCTCCACTTT; CDR3aa: CAISESTGFNSPLHF
abundance: .; v_gene: TRBV6-5; j_gene: TRBJ1-1; d_gene: .; CDR3nt: TGTGCCAGCAGTTCCGGACATCTTGGGGGGACTGAAGCTTTCTTT; CDR3aa: CASSSGHLGGTEAFF
abundance: .; v_gene: TRBV3-1/TRBV3-2; j_gene: TRBJ1-1; d_gene: .; CDR3nt: TGTGCCAGCAGCCAAATGCGGAACACTGAAGCTTTCTTT; CDR3aa: CASSQMRNTEAFF
abundance: .; v_gene: TRBV14; j_gene: TRBJ1-1; d_gene: TRBD1; CDR3nt: TGTGCCAGCAGCCCACGGGACAGGGGAACCCTATACACTGAAGCTTTCTTT; CDR3aa: CASSPRDRGTLYTEAFF